This entry lists 30 T cell receptor beta chains sequenced from one sample in a study of post-analysis software for immune sequencing data. General study findings and limits: With TRBV5-6, TRBV5-1 and TRBV20-1 included, 5 or 6 TRBV segments were more frequent in patients than in controls.

Which antigens these TCRs recognize remains unknown. Unique molecular identifiers had been added to the TCR beta cDNA libraries. In TCRdb, the PCR reads were re-called with MiXCR into one record per CDR3 protein. Of 430,000 or so distinct CDR3 sequences in the sample, approximately 38% were seen once. The sequenced sample consisted of blood. The receptors originated from a girl aged 2 to 10 with multiple sclerosis.

This clonotype is a singleton in its sample. The chain uses TRBV4-3 and TRBJ1-1; a possible D gene is TRBD1 (6 bases). The CDR3 consists of 16 residues. From germline, CDR1 is LGHNA and CDR2 YSLEER. Deletions cut 3 bases from V and 1 base from J, with 15 bases between. The CDR3 coding sequence is TGCGCCAGCAGCCATCGATACAGGGTCGCGAACACTGAAGCTTTCTTT. This gives the protein CASSHRYRVANTEAFF.

V gene TRBV7-2 combines with J gene TRBJ1-2; 7 bases match TRBD1. Germline loops: CDR1 SGHTA, CDR2 FQGNSA. V was clipped by 5 bases and J by 6 bases; unmatched bases: 9. This CDR3 region has 14 residues. For the CDR3, the DNA is TGTGCCAGCAGCCTCCAATGGGACAGCCATGGCTACACCTTC. This encodes CASSLQWDSHGYTF.

This clonotype was counted a few times. J is TRBJ1-2 and V is TRBV5-1; tentative D call: TRBD1 (6 bases). The ends were cut back, 0 bases at V and 1 base at J, with 13 bases in the middle. The CDR3 extends over 16 amino acids. The germline V gene has CDR1 SGHRS and CDR2 YFSETQ. The CDR3 region is CASSLGQGQINYGYTF. The DNA of the CDR3 is TGCGCCAGCAGCTTGGGTCAGGGGCAGATTAACTATGGCTACACCTTC. The variable domain in full, with the rest retrieved from reference TRBV5-1 and TRBJ1-2, is KAGVTQTPRYLIKTRGQQVTLSCSPISGHRSVSWYQQTPGQGLQFLFEYFSETQRNKGNFPGRFSGRQFSNSRSEMNVSTLELGDSALYLCASSLGQGQINYGYTFGSGTRLTVV.

The genes are TRBV12-3 or TRBV12-4 and TRBJ2-5, with 8 nucleotides matching TRBD1. The ends lost 8 bases at V and 5 bases at J; junction bases unmatched: 4. CDR3 length: 12 amino acids. CDR3 sequence reads: CASGQGRETQYF. CDR3 sequence (DNA): TGTGCCAGCGGACAGGGACGGGAGACCCAGTACTTC.

This clonotype was counted a few times. This chain joins TRBV6-6 and TRBJ2-7; 9 bases match TRBD2. CDR1 is MNHNY, CDR2 SVGAGI, per germline (reference sequence). The CDR3 sequence is 13 residues long. Trimming cost V 8 bases and J 7 bases; bases outside gene matches: 9. CDR3 region: CASAPSGVGEQYF. DNA for the CDR3: TGTGCCAGCGCCCCTAGCGGGGTGGGGGAGCAGTACTTC.

The CDR3 nucleotides are TGCAGTGCTAGAGTCCCGGACAGTCCCAAAAACATTCAGTACTTC. It encodes CSARVPDSPKNIQYF. The J gene is TRBJ2-4, the V gene TRBV20-1, with D perhaps TRBD1 (6 bases). The CDR3 sequence is 15 residues long. V was cut by 1 base and J by 2 bases, with 12 bases left in between. Germline V CDR1 and CDR2: DFQATT, SNEGSKA (reference sequence).

On this clonotype itself: The junction departs from germline at one end; a sequencing error may be responsible. The chain is built from TRBV12-3 or TRBV12-4 and TRBJ1-2; D perhaps matches TRBD1 (5 bases). The CDR3 contains 13 residues. The CDR3 is CASRLGPGYGYTF. The DNA of the CDR3 is TGTGCCAGCAGGTTAGGCCCAGGGTATGGCTACACCTTC.

The chain combines TRBV7-9 with TRBJ1-5; D gene uncertain. Trimming took off 1 base at V and 4 bases at J, with 11 bases between the two ends. The germline V gene has CDR1 SEHNR and CDR2 FQNEAQ (reference sequence). The CDR3 contains 15 residues. DNA for the CDR3: TGTGCCAGCAGCTTAGAGACGGAACTAAATCAGCCCCAGCATTTT. Its protein product is CASSLETELNQPQHF. Looking up the rest from reference TRBV7-9 and TRBJ1-5 gives the full variable domain: DTGVSQNPRHKITKRGQNVTFRCDPISEHNRLYWYRQTLGQGPEFLTYFQNEAQLEKSRLLSDRFSAERPKGSFSTLEIQRTEQGDSAMYLCASSLETELNQPQHFGDGTRLSIL.

This clonotype came up a few times. This chain connects TRBV12-3 or TRBV12-4 to TRBJ2-1, with 10 bases fitting TRBD1. The CDR3 sequence is 14 residues long. With 5 bases clipped from V and 8 bases from J, the junction kept 6 bases outside the gene matches. The CDR3 here is CASSTGQGNDEQFF. CDR3 DNA: TGTGCCAGCAGTACGGGACAGGGGAACGATGAGCAGTTCTTC.

The V and J genes are TRBV29-1 and TRBJ2-1; perhaps TRBD2 as D (5 bases). The CDR3 is 15 residues long. Germline CDR1 SQVTM, CDR2 ANQGSEA. V was cut by 6 bases and J by 3 bases, with 18 bases left in between. In DNA, the CDR3 is TGCAGCGTCCGAATGACTGGAGGATTCTACAATGAGCAGTTCTTC. Protein: CSVRMTGGFYNEQFF.

This rearrangement joins TRBV4-2 to TRBJ1-1; TRBD1 might be the D (5 bases). V was trimmed by 2 bases and J by 0 bases, leaving 13 bases between them. In germline, CDR1 is LGHNA, CDR2 YNFKEQ. The CDR3 loop spans 16 amino acids. The CDR3 reads CASSQWQGTLNTEAFF. CDR3 coding DNA: TGTGCCAGCAGCCAATGGCAGGGCACCTTGAACACTGAAGCTTTCTTT.

With respect to this clonotype: The junction does not match germline at one end; this may be a read error. The genes are TRBV10-3 and TRBJ2-1, with D perhaps assigned TRBD1 or TRBD2 (6 bases each). The CDR3 length is 16 residues. Germline loops: CDR1 ENHRY, CDR2 SYGVKD. The CDR3 DNA reads TGTGCCATCAGTCGAGAAGGGGGGAGCTCCTACAATGGGCAGTTCTTC. It yields the protein CAISREGGSSYNGQFF.

The genes are TRBV10-3 and TRBJ1-2; D is perhaps TRBD1 (5 bases). The V end lost 3 bases, the J end lost 0 bases, and 14 bases lay between the germline ends. The length of the CDR3 is 16 residues. Germline V gene data show CDR1 as ENHRY and CDR2 as SYGVKD. The CDR3 sequence: CAISDDNRIANYGYTF. DNA of the CDR3: TGTGCCATCAGTGATGACAACAGGATCGCTAACTATGGCTACACCTTC.

There are many counts of this clonotype. V gene TRBV20-1 combines with J gene TRBJ2-3; 8 nucleotides agree with TRBD1. The length of the CDR3 is 12 residues. The germline gives CDR1 DFQATT, CDR2 SNEGSKA (reference sequence). The ends lost 7 bases at V and 4 bases at J; junction bases unmatched: 4. The CDR3 coding sequence is TGCAGTGTACAGGGGGAGGCAGATACGCAGTATTTT. Encoded protein: CSVQGEADTQYF.

The chain recombines TRBV30 with TRBJ1-2; D is unclear. Looked up from germline, CDR1 is GTSNPN and CDR2 is SVGIG (reference sequence). Between the trimmed V and J ends, which lost 4 bases and 4 bases, there was a span of 7 bases. The CDR3 length is 11 residues. CDR3 protein: CAWTGFYGYTF. As DNA, the CDR3 is TGTGCCTGGACAGGATTCTATGGCTACACCTTC.

This clonotype has just a few counts. The chain uses TRBV6-5 and TRBJ2-5; D perhaps matches TRBD2 (5 bases). Per germline, CDR1 MNHEY and CDR2 SVGAGI. The CDR3 has 15 residues. V lost 0 bases and J 4 bases, leaving 12 bases between the germline ends. The DNA of the CDR3 is TGTGCCAGCAGTTACTCTCCCGGGGTGGGAGAGACCCAGTACTTC. Translation: CASSYSPGVGETQYF.

The rearrangement joins TRBV20-1 to TRBJ2-1, with D possibly called TRBD1 or TRBD2 (6 bases each). CDR1 and CDR2 from the germline V gene are DFQATT and SNEGSKA (reference sequence). Deletions cut 0 bases from V and 0 bases from J, with 15 bases between. This CDR3 has 17 residues. The CDR3 is CSARDRGDPSSYNEQFF. DNA for the CDR3: TGCAGTGCTAGAGATAGGGGGGATCCGAGCTCCTACAATGAGCAGTTCTTC.

This clonotype was detected only a few times. V is TRBV7-6 and J is TRBJ2-1; D is uncertain. Germline lookup yields CDR1 SGHVS and CDR2 FNYEAQ. This CDR3 has 16 residues. Trimming left V 5 bases short and J 5 bases short, with 19 bases between. The CDR3 here is CASSPSRRTLNNEQFF. Here the CDR3 DNA reads TGTGCCAGCAGCCCTTCCCGTCGAACGTTGAACAATGAGCAGTTCTTC.

This chain connects TRBV5-1 to TRBJ2-7; TRBD2 might be the D (6 bases). The CDR3 consists of 15 residues. V lost 0 bases and J lost 2, with 12 bases in between. The germline V gene has CDR1 SGHRS and CDR2 YFSETQ. CDR3 DNA sequence: TGCGCCAGCAGCTTGGAGCCGGCGGGACCCTACGAGCAGTACTTC. This codes for CASSLEPAGPYEQYF.

This clonotype appeared a few times. The chain employs TRBV28 and TRBJ2-1, with a tentative D call TRBD2 (6 bases). Trimming pared 4 bases from V and 6 bases from J, leaving 13 bases between. The CDR3 runs to 14 residues. Germline V CDR1 and CDR2: MDHEN, SYDVKM. The CDR3 is CASSSPAGSNEQFF. Here the CDR3 DNA reads TGTGCCAGCAGTTCCCCGGCGGGAAGCAATGAGCAGTTCTTC.

The chain recombines TRBV7-9 with TRBJ1-2, with TRBD1 as a possible D gene (5 bases). V was trimmed by 7 bases and J by 7 bases, leaving 28 bases between them. The length of the CDR3 is 17 residues. CDR1 is SEHNR and CDR2 is FQNEAQ in the germline V gene (reference sequence). CDR3 residues: CASNPAVMGPRKSGYTF. Written as DNA, the CDR3 is TGTGCCAGCAACCCGGCTGTTATGGGACCCAGAAAAAGTGGCTACACCTTC.

This chain uses TRBV12-3 or TRBV12-4 with TRBJ1-1; TRBD1 agrees at 8 bases. With 3 bases clipped from V and 4 bases from J, the junction kept 7 bases outside the gene matches. This CDR3 is built from 15 residues. CDR3 DNA: TGTGCCAGCAGTTTCTCAGGGGGCGCGGGCACTGAAGCTTTCTTT. Residues: CASSFSGGAGTEAFF.

The chain has TRBV19 and TRBJ2-2; 7 nucleotides agree with TRBD2. The CDR3 spans 15 residues. CDR1 is LNHDA and CDR2 is SQIVND in the germline V gene (reference sequence). V lost 7 bases and J lost 0; bases outside the gene matches: 5. The CDR3 loop reads CASTAAGSNTGELFF. The CDR3 coding sequence is TGTGCCAGTACCGCAGCGGGGTCGAACACCGGGGAGCTGTTTTTT. Together with reference TRBV19 and TRBJ2-2, the CDR3 gives the full variable domain: DGGITQSPKYLFRKEGQNVTLSCEQNLNHDAMYWYRQDPGQGLRLIYYSQIVNDFQKGDIAEGYSVSREKKESFPLTVTSAQKNPTAFYLCASTAAGSNTGELFFGEGSRLTVL.

The chain couples TRBV20-1 to TRBJ1-2, with no clear D. This CDR3 contains 12 residues. V dropped 4 bases and J dropped 7 bases, with 13 bases sitting between them. Germline V gene data show CDR1 as DFQATT and CDR2 as SNEGSKA (reference sequence). The CDR3 nucleotides are TGCAGTGCTATTGTACTGTCCGGTGGCTACACCTTC. Its protein product is CSAIVLSGGYTF.

This clonotype was seen ten or more times. V is TRBV29-1 and J is TRBJ2-5; possible D gene TRBD2, 6 bases. The CDR3 length is 12 residues. V shed 4 bases and J shed 5 bases, with 11 bases lying between them. The V gene's germline CDR1 is SQVTM and CDR2 ANQGSEA. Written as DNA, the CDR3 is TGCAGCGTTGCCGGGGACTTGGAGACCCAGTACTTC. This encodes CSVAGDLETQYF.

This chain links TRBV20-1 with TRBJ2-7, with 9 bases aligning to TRBD2. The CDR3 has 14 amino acids. With 3 bases clipped from V and 1 base from J, the junction kept 4 bases outside the gene matches. The V gene's germline CDR1 is DFQATT and CDR2 SNEGSKA (reference sequence). This CDR3 reads CSASSLAGSYEQYF. The CDR3 nucleotides read TGCAGTGCTAGTTCCCTAGCGGGATCCTACGAGCAGTACTTC.

This chain uses TRBV29-1 with TRBJ1-2; tentatively, D is TRBD1 (6 bases). V lost 0 bases and J lost 8, with 13 bases in between. The CDR3 has 13 residues. Germline V gives CDR1 SQVTM, CDR2 ANQGSEA. The CDR3, as DNA: TGCAGCGTTGAAGAGGGGGGCGCCCGCGGCTACACCTTC. Residues: CSVEEGGARGYTF.

The chain combines TRBV5-1 with TRBJ2-7, with D possibly being TRBD1 or TRBD2 (5 bases each). The CDR3 sequence is 14 residues long. V was shortened by 2 bases and J by 2 bases, with 11 bases between the two germline ends. Per the germline V gene, CDR1 is SGHRS and CDR2 is YFSETQ. The CDR3 protein is CASSFPGATYEQYF. CDR3 in DNA: TGCGCCAGCAGCTTCCCCGGGGCAACCTACGAGCAGTACTTC.

V usage is TRBV12-3 or TRBV12-4 and J usage is TRBJ1-4; 7 positions match TRBD1. With 4 bases clipped from V and 7 bases from J, the junction kept 6 bases outside the gene matches. This CDR3 is built from 14 residues. CDR3 DNA: TGTGCCAGCAGTTCCAGGGGGATGGGTGAAAAACTGTTTTTT. It translates to CASSSRGMGEKLFF.

This rearrangement joins TRBV9 to TRBJ1-1, with 10 bases identical to TRBD1. CDR1 SGDLS and CDR2 YYNGEE come from the germline V gene. V gave up 0 bases and J gave up 7 bases; unmatched junction bases: 12. The CDR3 is made up of 17 amino acids. CDR3 residues: CASSVAVTGGGFDEAFF. In nucleotides, the CDR3 is TGTGCCAGCAGCGTAGCTGTGACAGGGGGCGGCTTCGATGAAGCTTTCTTT.